This record covers a single TCR beta chain. The antigen remains unidentified. Researchers prepared the TRB cDNA libraries using 5' RACE with UMI labels. Reprocessing the 5' RACE reads, TCRdb reports a single entry for every CDR3 protein and omits DNA. In all, the sample yields roughly 7,100 distinct CDR3 sequences. This specimen comes from a study of CXCR3-negative and CXCR3-positive naive CD8 T cells. Germline values: CDR1 SQVTM, CDR2 ANQGSEA. The CDR3 loop spans 14 amino acids. Notes on the study in general: Diversity ran similarly high across both naive subsets but far lower in memory CD8+ cells.

The receptor's source is a human donor in good health. Some clones in this sample may be carry-over from other donors' samples. The chain combines TRBV29-1 with TRBJ2-4; TCRdb's assignment of TRBD1 cannot be checked, as there is no DNA. The sequenced sample was naive CXCR3- CD8+ T cells from blood. Subset of the sample: CD45RO-CCR7+CD27+CD95- naive CD8+ T cells lacking CXCR3 (TNR3-). CDR3 amino acids: CSTTGTGGGGIQYF.